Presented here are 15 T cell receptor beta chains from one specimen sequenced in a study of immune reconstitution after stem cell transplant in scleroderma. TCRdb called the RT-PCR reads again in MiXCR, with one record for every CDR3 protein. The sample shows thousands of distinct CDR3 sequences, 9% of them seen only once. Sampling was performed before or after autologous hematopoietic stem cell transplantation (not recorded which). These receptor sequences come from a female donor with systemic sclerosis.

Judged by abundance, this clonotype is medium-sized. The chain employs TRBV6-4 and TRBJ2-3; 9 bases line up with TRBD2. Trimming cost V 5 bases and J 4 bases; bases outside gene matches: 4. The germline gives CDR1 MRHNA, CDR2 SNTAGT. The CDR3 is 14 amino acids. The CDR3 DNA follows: TGTGCCAGCAGTACGGGACTAGCATCAGATACGCAGTATTTT. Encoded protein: CASSTGLASDTQYF.

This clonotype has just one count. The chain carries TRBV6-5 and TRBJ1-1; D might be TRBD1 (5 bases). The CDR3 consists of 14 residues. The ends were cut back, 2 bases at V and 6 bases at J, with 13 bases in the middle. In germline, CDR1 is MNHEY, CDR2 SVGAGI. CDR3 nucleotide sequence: TGTGCCAGCAGTTACGAAGGGGTAATTGCTGAAGCTTTCTTT. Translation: CASSYEGVIAEAFF.

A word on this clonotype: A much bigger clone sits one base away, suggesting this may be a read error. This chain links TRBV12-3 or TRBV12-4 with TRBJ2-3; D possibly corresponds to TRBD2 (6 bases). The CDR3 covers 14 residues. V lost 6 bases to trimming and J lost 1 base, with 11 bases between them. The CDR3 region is CASSPSGGTDTQYF. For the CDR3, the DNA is TGTGCCAGCAGCCCCTCGGGGGGCACAGATACGCAGTATTTT.

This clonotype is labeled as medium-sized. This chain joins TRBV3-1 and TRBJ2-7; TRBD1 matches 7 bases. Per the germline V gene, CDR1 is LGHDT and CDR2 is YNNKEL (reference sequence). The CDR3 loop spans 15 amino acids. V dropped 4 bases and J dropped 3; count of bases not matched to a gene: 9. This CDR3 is CASSPQATGVYEQYF. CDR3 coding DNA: TGTGCCAGCAGCCCCCAGGCCACAGGGGTCTACGAGCAGTACTTC.

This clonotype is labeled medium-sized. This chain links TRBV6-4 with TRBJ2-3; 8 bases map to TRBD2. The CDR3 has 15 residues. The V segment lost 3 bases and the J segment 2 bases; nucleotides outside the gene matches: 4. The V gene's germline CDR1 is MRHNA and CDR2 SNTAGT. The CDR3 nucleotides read TGTGCCAGCAGTGAGACGGGGGGGATCACAGATACGCAGTATTTT. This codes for CASSETGGITDTQYF.

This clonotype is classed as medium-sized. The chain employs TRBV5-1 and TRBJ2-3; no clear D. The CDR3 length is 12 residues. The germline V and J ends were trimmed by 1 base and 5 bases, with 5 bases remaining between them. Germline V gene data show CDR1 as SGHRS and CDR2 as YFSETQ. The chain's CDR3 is CASSLSRDTQYF. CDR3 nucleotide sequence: TGCGCCAGCAGCTTGAGCCGAGATACGCAGTATTTT.

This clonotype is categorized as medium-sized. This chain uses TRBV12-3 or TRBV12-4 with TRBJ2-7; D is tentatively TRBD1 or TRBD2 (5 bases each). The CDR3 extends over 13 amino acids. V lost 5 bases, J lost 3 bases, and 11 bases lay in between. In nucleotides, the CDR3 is TGTGCCAGCAGTCCGTGGGACGGCTACGAGCAGTACTTC. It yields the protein CASSPWDGYEQYF.

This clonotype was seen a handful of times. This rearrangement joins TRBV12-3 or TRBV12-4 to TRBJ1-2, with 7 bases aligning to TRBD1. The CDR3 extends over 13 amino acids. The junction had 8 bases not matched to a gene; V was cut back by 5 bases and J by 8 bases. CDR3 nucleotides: TGTGCCAGCAGTCAGGGGGGCGCAAAAGGCTACACCTTC. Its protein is CASSQGGAKGYTF.

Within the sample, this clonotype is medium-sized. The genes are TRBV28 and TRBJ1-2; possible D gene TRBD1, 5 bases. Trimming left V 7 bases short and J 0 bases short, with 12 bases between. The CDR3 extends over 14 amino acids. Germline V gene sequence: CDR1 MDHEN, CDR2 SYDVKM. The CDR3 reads CASNRDGSNYGYTF. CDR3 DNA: TGTGCCAGCAACCGGGACGGCTCTAACTATGGCTACACCTTC.

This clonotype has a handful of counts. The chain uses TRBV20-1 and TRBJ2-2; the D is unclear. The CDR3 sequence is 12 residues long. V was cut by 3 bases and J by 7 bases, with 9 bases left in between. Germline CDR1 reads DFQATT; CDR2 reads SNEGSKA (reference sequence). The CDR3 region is CSASSRDGELFF. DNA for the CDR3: TGCAGTGCTAGTTCAAGGGACGGGGAGCTGTTTTTT.

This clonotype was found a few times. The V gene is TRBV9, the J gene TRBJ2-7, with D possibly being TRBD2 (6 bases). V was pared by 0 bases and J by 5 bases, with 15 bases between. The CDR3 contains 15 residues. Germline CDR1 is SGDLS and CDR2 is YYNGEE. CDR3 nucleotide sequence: TGTGCCAGCAGCGTAGGCGGAGGGGAGGACGACGAGCAGTACTTC. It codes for CASSVGGGEDDEQYF.

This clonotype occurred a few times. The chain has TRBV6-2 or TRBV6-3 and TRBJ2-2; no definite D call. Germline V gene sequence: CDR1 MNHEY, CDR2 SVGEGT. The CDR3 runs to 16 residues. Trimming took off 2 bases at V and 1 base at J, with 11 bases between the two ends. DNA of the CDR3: TGTGCCAGCAGTTACCCCGGCAGGAGGAACACCGGGGAGCTGTTTTTT. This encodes CASSYPGRRNTGELFF.

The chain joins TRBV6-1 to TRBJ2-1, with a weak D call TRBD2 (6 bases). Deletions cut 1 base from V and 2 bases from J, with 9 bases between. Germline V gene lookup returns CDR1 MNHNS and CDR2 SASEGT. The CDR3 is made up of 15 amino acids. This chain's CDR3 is CASSEEPGAYNEQFF. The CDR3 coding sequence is TGTGCCAGCAGTGAAGAACCGGGGGCCTACAATGAGCAGTTCTTC.

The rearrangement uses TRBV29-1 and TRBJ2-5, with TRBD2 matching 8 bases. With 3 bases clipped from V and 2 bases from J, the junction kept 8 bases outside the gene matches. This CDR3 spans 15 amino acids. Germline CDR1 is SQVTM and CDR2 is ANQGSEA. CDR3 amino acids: CSVEEGGGWQETQYF. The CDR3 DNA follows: TGCAGCGTTGAGGAGGGCGGGGGGTGGCAAGAGACCCAGTACTTC. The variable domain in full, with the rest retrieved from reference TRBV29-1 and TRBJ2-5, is SAVISQKPSRDICQRGTSLTIQCQVDSQVTMMFWYRQQPGQSLTLIATANQGSEATYESGFVIDKFPISRPNLTFSTLTVSNMSPEDSSIYLCSVEEGGGWQETQYFGPGTRLLVL.

As DNA, the CDR3 is TGTGCCAGCAGCGGACTTACAGATACGCAGTATTTT. Protein product: CASSGLTDTQYF. The rearrangement joins TRBV7-9 to TRBJ2-3; possibly TRBD2 for D (5 bases). Trimming took off 5 bases at V and 3 bases at J, with 6 bases between the two ends. Germline values: CDR1 SEHNR, CDR2 FQNEAQ (reference sequence). This CDR3 region has 12 residues.